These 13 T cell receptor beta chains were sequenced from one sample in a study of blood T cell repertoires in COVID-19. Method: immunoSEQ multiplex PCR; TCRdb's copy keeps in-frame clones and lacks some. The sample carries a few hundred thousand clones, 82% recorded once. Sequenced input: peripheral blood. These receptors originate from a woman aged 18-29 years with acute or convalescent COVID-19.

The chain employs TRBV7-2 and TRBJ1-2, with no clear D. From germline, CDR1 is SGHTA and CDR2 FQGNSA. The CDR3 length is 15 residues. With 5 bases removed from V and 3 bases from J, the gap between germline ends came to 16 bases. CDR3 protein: CASSNPGSGYYGYTF. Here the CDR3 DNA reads TGTGCCAGCAGCAATCCGGGGAGCGGCTACTATGGCTACACCTTC.

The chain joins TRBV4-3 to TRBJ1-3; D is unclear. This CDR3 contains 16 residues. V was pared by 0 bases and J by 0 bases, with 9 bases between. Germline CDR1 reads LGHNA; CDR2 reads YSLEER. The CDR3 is CASSQDMAPSGNTIYF. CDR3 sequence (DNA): TGCGCCAGCAGCCAAGACATGGCCCCCTCTGGAAACACCATATATTTT.

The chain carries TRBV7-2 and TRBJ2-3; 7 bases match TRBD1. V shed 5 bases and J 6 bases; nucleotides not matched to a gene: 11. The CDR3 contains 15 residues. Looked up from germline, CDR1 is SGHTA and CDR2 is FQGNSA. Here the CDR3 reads CASSLLGGPADTQYF. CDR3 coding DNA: TGTGCCAGCAGCCTACTAGGGGGCCCCGCGGATACGCAGTATTTT.

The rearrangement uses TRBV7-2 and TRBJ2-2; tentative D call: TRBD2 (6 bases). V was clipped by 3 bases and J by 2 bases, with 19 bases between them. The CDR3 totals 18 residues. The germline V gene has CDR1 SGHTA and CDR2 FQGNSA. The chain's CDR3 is CASSFRPGRAGNTGELFF. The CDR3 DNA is TGTGCCAGCAGCTTTCGTCCTGGGCGAGCGGGTAACACCGGGGAGCTGTTTTTT.

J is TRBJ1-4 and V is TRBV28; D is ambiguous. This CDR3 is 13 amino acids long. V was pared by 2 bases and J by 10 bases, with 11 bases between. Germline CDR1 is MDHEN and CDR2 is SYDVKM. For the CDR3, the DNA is TGTGCCAGCAGTTTACCCCGAAGAGGAAAACTGTTTTTT. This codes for CASSLPRRGKLFF.

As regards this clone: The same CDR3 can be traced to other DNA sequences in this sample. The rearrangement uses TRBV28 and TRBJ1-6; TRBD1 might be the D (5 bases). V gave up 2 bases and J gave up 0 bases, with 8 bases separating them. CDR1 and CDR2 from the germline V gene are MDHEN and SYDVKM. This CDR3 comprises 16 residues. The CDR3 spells CASSLGGSSYNSPLHF. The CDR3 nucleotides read TGTGCCAGCAGTTTAGGGGGGAGCTCCTATAATTCACCCCTCCACTTT.

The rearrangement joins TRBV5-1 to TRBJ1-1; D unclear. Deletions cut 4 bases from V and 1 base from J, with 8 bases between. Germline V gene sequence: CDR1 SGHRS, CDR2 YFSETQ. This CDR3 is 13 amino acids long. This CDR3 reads CASSTLQNTEAFF. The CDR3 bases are TGCGCCAGCAGCACCTTACAGAACACTGAAGCTTTCTTT.

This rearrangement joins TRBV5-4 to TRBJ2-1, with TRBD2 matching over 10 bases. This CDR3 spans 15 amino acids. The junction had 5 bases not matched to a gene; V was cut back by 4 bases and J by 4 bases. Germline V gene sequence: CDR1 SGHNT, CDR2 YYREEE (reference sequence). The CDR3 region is CASSAGTSEYNEQFF. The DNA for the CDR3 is TGTGCCAGCAGCGCCGGGACTAGCGAGTACAATGAGCAGTTCTTC.

CDR3 bases: TGTGCCAGCGGAGATTCATCACTAAAGAACGAGCAGTACTTC. Its translation: CASGDSSLKNEQYF. This chain joins TRBV6-5 and TRBJ2-7; D ambiguous. Trimming stripped 8 bases from V and 5 bases from J, with 19 bases between. Germline values: CDR1 MNHEY, CDR2 SVGAGI. CDR3 size: 14 residues.

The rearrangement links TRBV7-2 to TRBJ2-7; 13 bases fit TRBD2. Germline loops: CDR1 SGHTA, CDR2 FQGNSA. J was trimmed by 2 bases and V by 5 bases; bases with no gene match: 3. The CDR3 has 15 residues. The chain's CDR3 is CASSGGTSGTYEQYF. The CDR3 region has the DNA TGTGCCAGCAGCGGGGGGACTAGCGGGACCTACGAGCAGTACTTC.

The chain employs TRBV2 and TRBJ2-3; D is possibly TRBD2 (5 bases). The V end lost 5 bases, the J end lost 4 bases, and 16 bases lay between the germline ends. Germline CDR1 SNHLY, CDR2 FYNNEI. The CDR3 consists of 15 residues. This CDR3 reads CASSPGTRLADTQYF. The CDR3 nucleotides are TGTGCCAGCAGTCCTGGTACTAGGCTGGCAGATACGCAGTATTTT. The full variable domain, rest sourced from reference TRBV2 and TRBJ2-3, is EPEVTQTPSHQVTQMGQEVILRCVPISNHLYFYWYRQILGQKVEFLVSFYNNEISEKSEIFDDQFSVERPDGSNFTLKIRSTKLEDSAMYFCASSPGTRLADTQYFGPGTRLTVL.

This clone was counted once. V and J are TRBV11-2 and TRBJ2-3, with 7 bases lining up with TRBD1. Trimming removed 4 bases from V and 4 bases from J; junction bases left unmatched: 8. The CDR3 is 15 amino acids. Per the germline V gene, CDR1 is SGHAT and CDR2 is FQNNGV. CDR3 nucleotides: TGTGCCAGCAGCTCGACAGGGCAGAATCCAGATACGCAGTATTTT. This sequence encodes CASSSTGQNPDTQYF.

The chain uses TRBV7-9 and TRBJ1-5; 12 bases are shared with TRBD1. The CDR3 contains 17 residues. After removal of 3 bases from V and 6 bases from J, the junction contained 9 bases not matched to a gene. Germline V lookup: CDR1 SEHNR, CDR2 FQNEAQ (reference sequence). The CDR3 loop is CASSFGTGGRIGQPQHF. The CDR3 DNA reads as TGTGCCAGCAGCTTTGGGACAGGGGGCCGGATCGGTCAGCCCCAGCATTTT.